This T cell receptor beta chain was documented in a study of CD8 T cells in ankylosing spondylitis. Overall study findings and caveats: The authors reported significant enrichment of disease-linked clones in matched ankylosing spondylitis synovial fluid.

Germline V gene data show CDR1 as DFQATT and CDR2 as SNEGSKA (reference sequence). V shed 2 bases, J shed 6 bases, and the junction held 9 bases outside the gene matches. The CDR3 sequence is 15 residues long. TCRdb re-analysed the 5' RACE reads in MiXCR, keeping a single row per CDR3 protein. The sample lists about 150,000 distinct CDR3 sequences, around 6.6% seen once, with approximately 13% in the top ten. At least ten counts were recorded for this clonotype. The antigen is unknown. The chain has TRBV20-1 and TRBJ2-7; 11 nucleotides match TRBD2. The TCR was taken from a female donor with ankylosing spondylitis or in good health (not recorded which). Sequencing input: blood, either unsorted or a sorted T cell fraction (not recorded which). The CDR3 is CSARRLAGSWSEQYF. The CDR3 DNA reads TGCAGTGCTAGAAGACTAGCGGGGTCTTGGAGCGAGCAGTACTTC.